This passage covers 27 T cell receptor beta chains from one sample sequenced in a study of shared clonotypes between healthy human individuals. Assay: immunoSEQ multiplex PCR; the TCRdb copy retains only in-frame clones and omits some. The profile shows roughly 2.2 million clones, approximately 95% of them singletons. Sequenced material: naive CD4+ T cells from PBMCs. Subset in this sample: CD45RA+ positively selected. These receptors were collected from a man aged 18-30 years in good health. Some clones in this sample may be carry-over from other donors' samples.

On this clone itself: Other DNA sequences in the same sample also yield this CDR3. The rearrangement joins TRBV11-2 to TRBJ1-5; a weak D match, TRBD1 (5 bases). V was cut by 3 bases and J by 2 bases, with 8 bases left in between. This CDR3 comprises 14 residues. Germline V CDR1 and CDR2: SGHAT, FQNNGV. The CDR3 loop is CASSLGGGNQPQHF. The CDR3 DNA is TGTGCCAGCAGCTTGGGGGGAGGCAATCAGCCCCAGCATTTT. The variable domain in full, with the rest retrieved from reference TRBV11-2 and TRBJ1-5, is EAGVAQSPRYKIIEKRQSVAFWCNPISGHATLYWYQQILGQGPKLLIQFQNNGVVDDSQLPKDRFSAERLKGVDSTLKIQPAKLEDSAVYLCASSLGGGNQPQHFGDGTRLSIL.

This clone was seen once. Different DNA sequences within this sample yield the same CDR3. The rearrangement joins TRBV18 to TRBJ2-2; D remains unclear. The CDR3 contains 12 residues. Germline V gene data show CDR1 as KGHSH and CDR2 as LQKENI. Trimming removed 2 bases from V and 6 bases from J, with 4 bases in between. In nucleotides, the CDR3 is TGTGCCAGCTCACCAATCCCCGGGGAGCTGTTTTTT. Translating gives CASSPIPGELFF.

For this clone: This sample also contains other DNA sequences that code for the same CDR3. J is TRBJ2-5 and V is TRBV7-3; a weak D match, TRBD2 (5 bases). With 0 bases removed from V and 4 bases from J, the gap between germline ends came to 9 bases. This CDR3 has 14 residues. Germline assignment: CDR1 SGHTA and CDR2 FQGTGA. The CDR3 loop reads CASSLTGSGETQYF. The CDR3 coding sequence is TGTGCCAGCAGCTTAACGGGGAGTGGAGAGACCCAGTACTTC.

The V call is TRBV5-1, the J call TRBJ2-5, with 7 bases that match TRBD2. The CDR3 consists of 15 residues. J was trimmed by 3 bases and V by 3 bases; bases with no gene match: 8. CDR1 and CDR2 from the germline V gene are SGHRS and YFSETQ. This chain's CDR3 is CASSSLLGRKETQYF. Here the CDR3 DNA reads TGCGCCAGCAGCTCCCTCCTCGGGAGGAAAGAGACCCAGTACTTC.

The chain combines TRBV2 with TRBJ2-5; possible D gene TRBD2, 5 bases. The germline gives CDR1 SNHLY, CDR2 FYNNEI. The V and J ends lost 7 bases and 4 bases respectively, with 16 bases between them. The CDR3 consists of 14 residues. The CDR3 sequence is CASNGVLRTETQYF. In nucleotides, the CDR3 is TGTGCCAGCAACGGGGTGCTCAGGACAGAGACCCAGTACTTC.

The chain has TRBV5-4 and TRBJ2-1, with 9 bases matching TRBD2. Germline CDR1 is SGHNT and CDR2 is YYREEE (reference sequence). Trimming took 3 bases from V and 9 from J; bases not matched to a gene: 4. This CDR3 is 13 amino acids long. The CDR3 region is CASSSGTSTEQFF. Here the CDR3 DNA reads TGTGCCAGCAGCTCGGGGACTAGCACTGAGCAGTTCTTC.

The V and J genes are TRBV5-1 and TRBJ2-7; 8 bases line up with TRBD1. From germline, CDR1 is SGHRS and CDR2 YFSETQ. V lost 4 bases and J lost 9; bases outside the gene matches: 12. The CDR3 runs to 14 residues. The DNA of the CDR3 is TGCGCCAGCAGCGACCCGGGACAGGAGGGTGGGCAGTACTTC. Its translation: CASSDPGQEGGQYF.

In DNA form, the CDR3 reads TGTGCCAGCAGTTACGTGACTTACTACGAGCAGTACTTC. This encodes CASSYVTYYEQYF. V usage is TRBV6-6 and J usage is TRBJ2-7; D gene ambiguous. Trimming removed 2 bases from V and 3 bases from J, with 8 bases in between. CDR1 is MNHNY and CDR2 is SVGAGI in the germline V gene (reference sequence). The CDR3 is made up of 13 amino acids.

Remarks on this clone: Different DNA sequences within this sample yield the same CDR3. This chain connects TRBV5-4 to TRBJ2-1; 9 positions agree with TRBD2. The CDR3 has 15 residues. Germline CDR1 reads SGHNT; CDR2 reads YYREEE (reference sequence). With 5 bases clipped from V and 0 bases from J, the junction kept 3 bases outside the gene matches. CDR3 in amino acids: CASSFSGSSYNEQFF. The CDR3 DNA reads as TGTGCCAGCAGTTTTAGCGGGAGCTCCTACAATGAGCAGTTCTTC. Combining the CDR3 with reference TRBV5-4 and TRBJ2-1 gives the whole variable domain ETGVTQSPTHLIKTRGQQVTLRCSSQSGHNTVSWYQQALGQGPQFIFQYYREEENGRGNFPPRFSGLQFPNYSSELNVNALELDDSALYLCASSFSGSSYNEQFFGPGTRLTVL.

The chain carries TRBV7-9 and TRBJ2-3; 9 nucleotides line up with TRBD2. The trim removed 6 bases at V and 2 bases at J, leaving 9 bases unmatched. Germline CDR1 SEHNR, CDR2 FQNEAQ (reference sequence). The CDR3 runs to 16 residues. Written as DNA, the CDR3 is TGTGCCAGCAGTCGAACAGCGGGAGGTGTCACAGATACGCAGTATTTT. Protein sequence: CASSRTAGGVTDTQYF.

The chain uses TRBV18 and TRBJ1-4; D is unresolved. The germline V gene encodes CDR1 KGHSH and CDR2 LQKENI. Trimming pared 3 bases from V and 7 bases from J, leaving 12 bases between. This CDR3 is built from 14 residues. CDR3 protein: CASSPARKLEKLFF. The CDR3 bases are TGTGCCAGCTCACCCGCCAGGAAACTTGAAAAACTGTTTTTT.

The V call is TRBV10-3, the J call TRBJ1-1; the D is unclear. Germline V gene lookup returns CDR1 ENHRY and CDR2 SYGVKD. Trimming left V 1 base short and J 4 bases short, with 1 base between. The CDR3 spans 11 residues. The CDR3 loop reads CAISEFTEAFF. CDR3 DNA: TGTGCCATCAGTGAGTTCACTGAAGCTTTCTTT.

This chain joins TRBV28 and TRBJ2-5; D call uncertain. Germline-derived CDR1 and CDR2 are MDHEN and SYDVKM. The CDR3 has 13 residues. The V end was cut by 7 bases, the J end by 1 base, with 10 bases between. The CDR3 DNA reads TGTGCCAGCACCACCCCGAGCCAAGAGACCCAGTACTTC. Its translation: CASTTPSQETQYF.

This chain's CDR3 is CAISFTRQADTSTDTQYF. CDR3 sequence (DNA): TGTGCCATCAGTTTTACTAGACAAGCGGACACTAGCACAGATACGCAGTATTTT. The chain has TRBV10-3 and TRBJ2-3, with D possibly being TRBD1 or TRBD2 (5 bases each). CDR1 ENHRY and CDR2 SYGVKD come from the germline V gene. V was pared by 5 bases and J by 0 bases, with 21 bases between. The CDR3 covers 18 residues.

V is TRBV5-1 and J is TRBJ2-5; maybe TRBD1 (5 bases). CDR1 and CDR2 from the germline V gene are SGHRS and YFSETQ. The CDR3 extends over 13 amino acids. Trimming cost V 2 bases and J 5 bases, with 10 bases left between them. The CDR3 bases are TGCGCCAGCAGCTTAAGAGCAGGGGAGACCCAGTACTTC. Protein product: CASSLRAGETQYF.

The J gene is TRBJ2-2, the V gene TRBV5-6; possibly TRBD1 for D (6 bases). Trimming removed 0 bases at V and 1 base at J, with 7 bases between. Germline CDR1 is SGHDT and CDR2 is YYEEEE. The CDR3 runs 15 residues. The CDR3 coding sequence is TGTGCCAGCAGCTTGGAGGGGGTGAACACCGGGGAGCTGTTTTTT. As protein: CASSLEGVNTGELFF.

This chain connects TRBV7-9 to TRBJ2-3, with TRBD1 matching 7 bases. Germline loops: CDR1 SEHNR, CDR2 FQNEAQ (reference sequence). After removal of 5 bases from V and 6 bases from J, the junction contained 11 bases not matched to a gene. The CDR3 length is 15 residues. The CDR3 region has the DNA TGTGCCAGCAGCCCGCCGGGACAGAAAGAGGATACGCAGTATTTT. The encoded protein is CASSPPGQKEDTQYF.

On this clone itself: This CDR3 is also generated by other DNA sequences in the sample. The rearrangement links TRBV28 to TRBJ1-4; D not certain. The germline V and J ends were trimmed by 5 bases and 6 bases, with 7 bases remaining between them. The germline gives CDR1 MDHEN, CDR2 SYDVKM. The CDR3 has 12 amino acids. CDR3 nucleotides: TGTGCCAGCAGTCTGAGGGATGAAAAACTGTTTTTT. Its protein product is CASSLRDEKLFF.

This clone turned up a few times. The V call is TRBV30, the J call TRBJ1-1, with 7 bases aligning to TRBD1. In germline, CDR1 is GTSNPN, CDR2 SVGIG (reference sequence). V shed 2 bases, J shed 7 bases, and the junction held 10 bases outside the gene matches. The CDR3 extends over 14 amino acids. For the CDR3, the DNA is TGTGCCTGGAGTAAATGGGACCAGGGGGGTGAAGCTTTCTTT. Translated, it gives CAWSKWDQGGEAFF.

The chain couples TRBV5-1 to TRBJ2-7, with TRBD1 matching 7 bases. Germline V lookup: CDR1 SGHRS, CDR2 YFSETQ. J was trimmed by 3 bases and V by 0 bases; bases with no gene match: 3. The CDR3 is made up of 14 amino acids. CDR3 sequence (DNA): TGCGCCAGCAGCTTGGAGTGGACAGGCTACGAGCAGTACTTC. Protein sequence: CASSLEWTGYEQYF. Full variable domain (outside the CDR3, taken from reference TRBV5-1 and TRBJ2-7): KAGVTQTPRYLIKTRGQQVTLSCSPISGHRSVSWYQQTPGQGLQFLFEYFSETQRNKGNFPGRFSGRQFSNSRSEMNVSTLELGDSALYLCASSLEWTGYEQYFGPGTRLTVT.

The table lists this clone with a count of one. The V and J genes are TRBV4-1 and TRBJ2-7; 15 bases agree with TRBD2. The CDR3 covers 15 residues. Germline-derived CDR1 and CDR2 are MGHRA and YSYEKL. Trimming removed 3 bases from V and 4 bases from J; junction bases left unmatched: 1. The CDR3 coding sequence is TGCGCCAGCAGCCAGGGGACTAGCGGGAGGTACGAGCAGTACTTC. The encoded protein is CASSQGTSGRYEQYF.

This chain links TRBV19 with TRBJ2-4; D may be TRBD2 (6 bases). The CDR3 runs 16 residues. Trimming took off 4 bases at V and 0 bases at J, with 13 bases between the two ends. CDR1 LNHDA and CDR2 SQIVND come from the germline V gene (reference sequence). Here the CDR3 reads CASSREVGLAKNIQYF. CDR3 sequence (DNA): TGTGCCAGTAGTAGGGAGGTAGGGTTAGCCAAAAACATTCAGTACTTC.

The chain uses TRBV5-1 and TRBJ1-5; D perhaps matches TRBD1 (5 bases). The CDR3 length is 15 residues. Trimming stripped 0 bases from V and 6 bases from J, with 13 bases between. Looked up from germline, CDR1 is SGHRS and CDR2 is YFSETQ. CDR3 coding DNA: TGCGCCAGCAGCTTGGAGGGGTCGCGTGGTCAGCCCCAGCATTTT. Translated, it gives CASSLEGSRGQPQHF.

The chain uses TRBV4-1 and TRBJ2-7, with D tentatively TRBD2 (6 bases). Germline V gene lookup returns CDR1 MGHRA and CDR2 YSYEKL. This CDR3 is built from 16 residues. With 3 bases removed from V and 0 bases from J, the gap between germline ends came to 15 bases. The CDR3 loop reads CASSHAGTGNSYEQYF. The CDR3 nucleotides read TGCGCCAGCAGCCACGCCGGGACTGGAAACTCCTACGAGCAGTACTTC.

As regards this clone: This same CDR3 is encoded by further DNA sequences in the sample. The chain recombines TRBV6-5 with TRBJ1-1; D unclear. Trimming pared 2 bases from V and 6 bases from J, leaving 4 bases between. The V gene's germline CDR1 is MNHEY and CDR2 SVGAGI. The CDR3 contains 11 residues. The CDR3 DNA sequence: TGTGCCAGCAGTTACCTCTCTGAAGCTTTCTTT. This encodes CASSYLSEAFF.

This sequence joins TRBV5-1 and TRBJ2-7, with 8 bases aligning to TRBD1. The CDR3 totals 15 residues. Germline-derived CDR1 and CDR2 are SGHRS and YFSETQ. Unmatched junction bases numbered 8, after V lost 4 bases and J lost 2 bases. In nucleotides, the CDR3 is TGCGCCAGCAGCCCGACCGGGACAGGAGCCTACGAGCAGTACTTC. Its protein product is CASSPTGTGAYEQYF. Full variable domain (outside the CDR3, taken from reference TRBV5-1 and TRBJ2-7): KAGVTQTPRYLIKTRGQQVTLSCSPISGHRSVSWYQQTPGQGLQFLFEYFSETQRNKGNFPGRFSGRQFSNSRSEMNVSTLELGDSALYLCASSPTGTGAYEQYFGPGTRLTVT.

This clone was recorded once. The chain employs TRBV29-1 and TRBJ2-7; a possible D gene is TRBD2 (6 bases). Germline V gene sequence: CDR1 SQVTM, CDR2 ANQGSEA. Trimming removed 7 bases from V and 1 base from J, with 8 bases in between. CDR3 length: 11 residues. The CDR3 bases are TGCAGCGCTGGGACTTCCTACGAGCAGTACTTC. Protein: CSAGTSYEQYF.